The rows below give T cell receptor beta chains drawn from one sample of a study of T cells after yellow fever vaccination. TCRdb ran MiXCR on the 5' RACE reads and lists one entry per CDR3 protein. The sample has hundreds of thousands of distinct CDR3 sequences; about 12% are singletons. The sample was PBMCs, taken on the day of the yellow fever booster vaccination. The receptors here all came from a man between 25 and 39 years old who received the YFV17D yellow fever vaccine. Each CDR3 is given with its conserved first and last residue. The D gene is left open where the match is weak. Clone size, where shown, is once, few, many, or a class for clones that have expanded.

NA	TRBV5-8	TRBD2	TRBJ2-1	TGTGCCAGCAGCTCCCATGTAGCGGGAGTGAATGAGCAGTTCTTC	CASSSHVAGVNEQFF
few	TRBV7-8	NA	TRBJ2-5	TGTGCCAGCAGCTTAGTTACTAGCCGCCAAGAGACCCAGTACTTC	CASSLVTSRQETQYF
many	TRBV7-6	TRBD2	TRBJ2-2	TGTGCCAGCAGCTTGGCCCTAGCGGGACGCACCGGGGAGCTGTTTTTT	CASSLALAGRTGELFF
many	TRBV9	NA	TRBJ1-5	TGTGCCAGCAGCGTGGGGACAACGGGCAATCAGCCCCAGCATTTT	CASSVGTTGNQPQHF
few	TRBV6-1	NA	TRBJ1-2	TGTGCCAGCATCTCTTCGGGACCCAACTATGGCTACACCTTC	CASISSGPNYGYTF
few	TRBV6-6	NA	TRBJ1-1	TGTGCCAGCCAATGGAACACTGAAGCTTTCTTT	CASQWNTEAFF
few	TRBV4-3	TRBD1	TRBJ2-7	TGCGCCAGCAGCCAAGCTTGGGACAGCGCCTACGAGCAGTACTTC	CASSQAWDSAYEQYF
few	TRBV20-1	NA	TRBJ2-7	TGCAGTGCTGGGGCGGCAGGAGCCTCCTACGAGCAGTACTTC	CSAGAAGASYEQYF
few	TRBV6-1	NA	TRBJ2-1	TGTGCCAGCAGAAGATCTCAAGCGGACAATGAGCAGTTCTTC	CASRRSQADNEQFF
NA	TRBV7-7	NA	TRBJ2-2	TGTGCCAGCAGGGGTTACGAGACCGGGGAGCTGTTTTTT	CASRGYETGELFF
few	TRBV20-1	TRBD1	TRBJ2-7	TGCAGTGCGCCACTACTTCGACAGGGCTTCGAGCAGTACTTC	CSAPLLRQGFEQYF
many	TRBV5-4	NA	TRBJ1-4	TGTGCCAGCAGCTCCGAGGGATCCGCTAATGAAAAACTGTTTTTT	CASSSEGSANEKLFF
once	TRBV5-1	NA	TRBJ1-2	TGCGCCAGCAGCTTGGGCCCAGACAGCAACTATGGCTACACCTTC	CASSLGPDSNYGYTF
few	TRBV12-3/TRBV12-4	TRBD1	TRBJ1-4	TGTGCCAGAAGTCCAGGACAGGGTAATAGTGAAAAACTGTTTTTT	CARSPGQGNSEKLFF
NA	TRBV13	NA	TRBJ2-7	TGTGCCAGCAGCTCAACGGGGGCGCTTTACGAGCAGTACTTC	CASSSTGALYEQYF